These 29 T cell receptor beta chains originate from one sample sequenced in a study of cytomegalovirus exposure and HLA in healthy donors. PCR amplification relied on 60 Vbeta primers (plus 13 Jbeta primers). The method was immunoSEQ multiplex PCR; TCRdb's version includes in-frame clones alone and lacks a portion of them. The data contain over 150,000 clones, approximately 80% of them seen just once; the ten biggest clones take up about 10%. Sequencing was carried out using PBMCs. Receptors originate from a man aged 50 or older in good health and CMV-seropositive.

This clone was seen a few times. The chain links TRBV5-6 to TRBJ1-2; tentatively, D is TRBD1 (5 bases). Germline CDR1 SGHDT, CDR2 YYEEEE. The CDR3 is 14 amino acids. V was pared by 6 bases and J by 7 bases, with 19 bases between. CDR3 sequence (DNA): TGTGCCAGCACCCCCCAGCTCCAGGGTCTTGGCTACACCTTC. As protein: CASTPQLQGLGYTF.

This sequence joins TRBV6-5 and TRBJ1-2; 9 bases are shared with TRBD1. CDR1 MNHEY and CDR2 SVGAGI come from the germline V gene. J gave up 8 bases and V 6 bases, and 7 bases lay outside the gene matches. The length of the CDR3 is 13 residues. CDR3 bases: TGTGCCAGCAGGAACAGGGGGCGGGAAGGCTACACCTTC. Protein sequence: CASRNRGREGYTF.

A remark on this clone: One end of the junction does not line up with germline, which may come from a read error. This sequence joins TRBV7-9 and TRBJ2-1, with 12 bases matching TRBD2. The CDR3 loop spans 19 amino acids. CDR1 and CDR2 (germline): SEHNR, FQNEAQ (reference sequence). DNA of the CDR3: TGTTCCAGCACCAGGACTAGCGGGGCTCGTGTGAGCTCCTACAATGAGCAGTTCTTC. Translation gives CSSTRTSGARVSSYNEQFF.

The rearrangement links TRBV7-2 to TRBJ1-2; perhaps TRBD1 as D (5 bases). In germline, CDR1 is SGHTA, CDR2 FQGNSA. This CDR3 comprises 14 residues. The V end was cut by 1 base, the J end by 7 bases, with 13 bases between. The CDR3, as DNA: TGTGCCAGCAGCTTAGTGTTTAGGGGAGGTGGCTACACCTTC. Translation gives CASSLVFRGGGYTF.

This chain links TRBV2 with TRBJ2-7, with TRBD1 as a possible D gene (7 bases). The germline V gene has CDR1 SNHLY and CDR2 FYNNEI. This CDR3 contains 15 residues. Trimming left V 5 bases short and J 3 bases short, with 17 bases between. The CDR3 bases are TGTGCCAGCAGTTTGCGGGACAGCGCTAACTACGAGCAGTACTTC. Protein: CASSLRDSANYEQYF.

The chain has TRBV6-5 and TRBJ1-1; TRBD1 agrees at 7 bases. V dropped 5 bases and J dropped 7; count of bases not matched to a gene: 7. Germline V gives CDR1 MNHEY, CDR2 SVGAGI. There are 13 residues in the CDR3. CDR3 amino acids: CASSQTGVGEAFF. DNA for the CDR3: TGTGCCAGCAGTCAAACAGGGGTGGGTGAAGCTTTCTTT.

The chain has TRBV7-2 and TRBJ2-5, with no clear D. The CDR3 contains 13 residues. Trimming shortened V by 0 bases and J by 3 bases, and 5 bases separated the two germline ends. Germline CDR1 is SGHTA and CDR2 is FQGNSA. This CDR3 is CASSLAAKETQYF. The CDR3, as DNA: TGTGCCAGCAGCTTAGCGGCAAAAGAGACCCAGTACTTC.

V gene TRBV28 combines with J gene TRBJ2-6; 7 bases fit TRBD2. CDR3 length equals 16 residues. Germline loops: CDR1 MDHEN, CDR2 SYDVKM. V was pared by 1 base and J by 3 bases, with 3 bases of the junction left unmatched. CDR3 DNA sequence: TGTGCCAGCAGTTTATCGGGGGGAATTGGGGCCAACGTCCTGACTTTC. It codes for CASSLSGGIGANVLTF.

This clone has ten or more counts. V and J are TRBV7-8 and TRBJ2-1; 12 bases agree with TRBD2. CDR1 and CDR2 (germline): SGHVS, FQNEAQ. V gave up 3 bases and J gave up 10 bases; unmatched junction bases: 1. The CDR3 is 13 amino acids. The CDR3 region has the DNA TGTGCCAGCAGCTTCGGGACTAGCGGGGAGCAGTTCTTC. Its protein is CASSFGTSGEQFF. The variable domain in full, completed from reference TRBV7-8 and TRBJ2-1, reads GAGVSQSPRYKVAKRGQDVALRCDPISGHVSLFWYQQALGQGPEFLTYFQNEAQLDKSGLPSDRFFAERPEGSVSTLKIQRTQQEDSAVYLCASSFGTSGEQFFGPGTRLTVL.

CDR3 DNA: TGTGCCAGCAGCTTACCGAGACAGGGGGATGGCTACACCTTC. Its translation: CASSLPRQGDGYTF. This chain connects TRBV12-1 to TRBJ1-2; the DNA was not compared with TRBD1, the D call given in the table. TRBV12-1 is flagged as a pseudogene. The CDR3 has 14 residues.

J is TRBJ2-1 and V is TRBV9; 9 positions agree with TRBD1. V lost 4 bases to trimming and J lost 6 bases; unmatched junction nucleotides: 5. Per the germline V gene, CDR1 is SGDLS and CDR2 is YYNGEE. The CDR3 contains 14 residues. The CDR3 DNA follows: TGTGCCAGCAGCACCCGGACAGGGGCCAATGAGCAGTTCTTC. Amino acid sequence: CASSTRTGANEQFF.

V gene TRBV4-2 combines with J gene TRBJ2-1; TRBD1 aligns across 7 bases. The ends lost 5 bases at V and 6 bases at J; junction bases unmatched: 4. Germline V CDR1 and CDR2: LGHNA, YNFKEQ. This CDR3 comprises 13 residues. The chain's CDR3 is CASSNRDSNEQFF. CDR3 nucleotide sequence: TGTGCCAGCAGCAACCGGGACAGCAATGAGCAGTTCTTC.

This clone has a single count. The V and J genes are TRBV4-3 and TRBJ2-2, with D maybe TRBD1 (5 bases). Germline V gives CDR1 LGHNA, CDR2 YSLEER. The V gene lost 0 bases and the J gene lost 4 bases, with 21 bases spanning the gap. The length of the CDR3 is 19 residues. CDR3 sequence reads: CASSQEPVGAQGVTGELFF. The CDR3 coding sequence is TGCGCCAGCAGCCAAGAACCCGTAGGAGCGCAAGGGGTCACCGGGGAGCTGTTTTTT.

The V call is TRBV5-1, the J call TRBJ1-1; D remains unclear. The ends were cut back, 3 bases at V and 1 base at J, with 16 bases in the middle. The germline V gene encodes CDR1 SGHRS and CDR2 YFSETQ. The CDR3 loop spans 16 amino acids. The CDR3 DNA sequence: TGCGCCAGCAGCTCGTCGACATGGGTCGAGAACACTGAAGCTTTCTTT. It is translated as CASSSSTWVENTEAFF.

The chain combines TRBV12-2 with TRBJ2-1; TRBD2 was called by the table and not checked on the DNA. TRBV12-2 is described as a pseudogene. CDR3 length equals 14 residues. CDR3: CASRFLPSGRRQFF. CDR3 DNA: TGTGCAAGTCGCTTCCTTCCGAGCGGGAGGAGGCAGTTCTTC.

The chain carries TRBV5-1 and TRBJ1-5, with 7 bases aligning to TRBD1. Germline-derived CDR1 and CDR2 are SGHRS and YFSETQ. Losses at the gene ends were 0 bases for V and 8 bases for J; bases not matched to a gene: 5. This CDR3 region has 14 residues. CDR3 nucleotides: TGCGCCAGCAGCTTGGGACAGGGTGGAAAGCCCCAGCATTTT. This gives the protein CASSLGQGGKPQHF.

This rearrangement joins TRBV10-3 to TRBJ2-7, with D perhaps matching TRBD2 (5 bases). Germline V lookup: CDR1 ENHRY, CDR2 SYGVKD. The CDR3 spans 14 residues. V was pared by 4 bases and J by 5 bases, with 15 bases between. The CDR3 spells CAISGAGLAHEQYF. The CDR3 bases are TGTGCCATCAGTGGGGCCGGGTTAGCGCACGAGCAGTACTTC.

This clone was seen a single time. This chain links TRBV4-3 with TRBJ2-1, with D unclear. The CDR3 is 16 residues long. CDR1 is LGHNA and CDR2 is YSLEER in the germline V gene. Trimming pared 2 bases from V and 0 bases from J, leaving 11 bases between. The CDR3 loop reads CASSQIWSSSYNEQFF. The CDR3 bases are TGCGCCAGCAGCCAAATTTGGAGTAGCTCCTACAATGAGCAGTTCTTC.

This clone was counted a single time. The chain uses TRBV30 and TRBJ2-3, with D possibly being TRBD2 (5 bases). Germline loops: CDR1 GTSNPN, CDR2 SVGIG (reference sequence). This CDR3 has 14 amino acids. Trimming removed 4 bases from V and 4 bases from J, with 15 bases in between. CDR3 in DNA: TGTGCCTGGAAGGGAGCCCTTGGAGCAGATACGCAGTATTTT. Translation: CAWKGALGADTQYF.

This clone showed up just once. The J gene is TRBJ1-6, the V gene TRBV7-2, with 8 bases that match TRBD1. The CDR3 is 15 amino acids. Germline assignment: CDR1 SGHTA and CDR2 FQGNSA. J gave up 9 bases and V 5 bases, and 9 bases lay outside the gene matches. This CDR3 reads CASSQGQASSSPLHF. In DNA, the CDR3 is TGTGCCAGCAGCCAGGGACAGGCCTCGAGTTCACCCCTCCACTTT.

The chain has TRBV10-3 and TRBJ2-7; the D gene is possibly TRBD2 (6 bases). CDR3 size: 11 residues. Trimming took off 6 bases at V and 5 bases at J, with 8 bases between the two ends. Germline CDR1 reads ENHRY; CDR2 reads SYGVKD. The CDR3 spells CAIRGGNEQYF. The CDR3 bases are TGTGCCATCAGGGGGGGAAACGAGCAGTACTTC.

The chain links TRBV19 to TRBJ2-5; TRBD2 aligns across 10 bases. The CDR3 runs to 15 residues. J lost 6 bases, V lost 4 bases, and 8 bases had no gene match. Germline lookup yields CDR1 LNHDA and CDR2 SQIVND (reference sequence). CDR3 DNA sequence: TGTGCCAGTAGTACCGCTAGCGGGAGAACGAAGACCCAGTACTTC. Its protein product is CASSTASGRTKTQYF.

The genes are TRBV28 and TRBJ2-7; D is undetermined. This CDR3 is built from 13 residues. The germline V gene has CDR1 MDHEN and CDR2 SYDVKM. The germline V and J ends were trimmed by 3 bases and 2 bases, with 8 bases remaining between them. The chain's CDR3 is CASSLLTTYEQYF. In nucleotides, the CDR3 is TGTGCCAGCAGTTTGCTAACGACCTACGAGCAGTACTTC.

This rearrangement joins TRBV2 to TRBJ1-5; TRBD1 agrees at 9 bases. Germline V lookup: CDR1 SNHLY, CDR2 FYNNEI. J gave up 5 bases and V 7 bases, and 3 bases lay outside the gene matches. The CDR3 is 13 residues long. CDR3 region: CASKGQGYQPQHF. Written as DNA, the CDR3 is TGTGCCAGCAAGGGACAGGGTTATCAGCCCCAGCATTTT. Variable domain in full (rest from reference TRBV2 and TRBJ1-5): EPEVTQTPSHQVTQMGQEVILRCVPISNHLYFYWYRQILGQKVEFLVSFYNNEISEKSEIFDDQFSVERPDGSNFTLKIRSTKLEDSAMYFCASKGQGYQPQHFGDGTRLSIL.

The gene calls are TRBV12-5 and TRBJ2-5, with 7 bases aligning to TRBD2. CDR3 length: 13 residues. Germline V CDR1 and CDR2: LGHNT, FRNRAP. V lost 7 bases to trimming and J lost 5 bases; unmatched junction nucleotides: 7. The CDR3 bases are TGTGCTAGTGCCTTAGCGGGTGGGGAGACCCAGTACTTC. Translation gives CASALAGGETQYF.

The chain has TRBV19 and TRBJ2-1; 7 nucleotides line up with TRBD2. This CDR3 contains 16 residues. Germline V lookup: CDR1 LNHDA, CDR2 SQIVND (reference sequence). J was trimmed by 3 bases and V by 2 bases; bases with no gene match: 7. CDR3 nucleotides: TGTGCCAGTAGTATATGGGGCGGGAGATACTACAATGAGCAGTTCTTC. This sequence encodes CASSIWGGRYYNEQFF.

V is TRBV4-3 and J is TRBJ1-1; D not resolved. The length of the CDR3 is 14 residues. Trimming pared 0 bases from V and 1 base from J, leaving 6 bases between. Germline assignment: CDR1 LGHNA and CDR2 YSLEER. For the CDR3, the DNA is TGCGCCAGCAGCCAAGATGAGAGGAACACTGAAGCTTTCTTT. This gives the protein CASSQDERNTEAFF.

V gene TRBV28 combines with J gene TRBJ1-4, with D unclear. V dropped 2 bases and J dropped 11 bases, with 12 bases sitting between them. The germline V gene encodes CDR1 MDHEN and CDR2 SYDVKM. The CDR3 is made up of 13 amino acids. CDR3 bases: TGTGCCAGCAGTTTAGAGGTCCCGGGGAAACTGTTTTTT. This gives the protein CASSLEVPGKLFF.

This chain joins TRBV10-3 and TRBJ2-2, with D maybe TRBD2 (6 bases). The germline gives CDR1 ENHRY, CDR2 SYGVKD. Deletions cut 6 bases from V and 4 bases from J, with 18 bases between. The CDR3 covers 16 residues. The CDR3 spells CAIREPRGGVTGELFF. DNA of the CDR3: TGTGCCATCAGGGAACCTCGCGGAGGGGTCACCGGGGAGCTGTTTTTT.